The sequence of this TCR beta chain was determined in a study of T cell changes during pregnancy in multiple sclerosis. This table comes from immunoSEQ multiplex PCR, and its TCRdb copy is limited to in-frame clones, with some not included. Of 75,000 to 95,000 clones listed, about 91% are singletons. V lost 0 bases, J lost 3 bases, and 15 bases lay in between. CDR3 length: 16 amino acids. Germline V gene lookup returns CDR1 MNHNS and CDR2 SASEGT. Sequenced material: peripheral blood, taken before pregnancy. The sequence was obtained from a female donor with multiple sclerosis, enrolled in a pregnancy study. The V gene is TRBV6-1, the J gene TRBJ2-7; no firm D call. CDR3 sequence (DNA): TGTGCCAGCAGTGAAGCGCCAGGTGTGGAAAACTACGAGCAGTACTTC. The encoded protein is CASSEAPGVENYEQYF.